These 8 T cell receptor beta chains were sequenced from one sample in a study of blood T cells in healthy people across ages. For the second PCR, which ran for about 6 to 11 cycles, a sample-barcoded 5' primer and a J-beta primer mix were used. MiXCR, applied by TCRdb to the 5' RACE reads, yields one record per CDR3 protein. Among 700,000 or so distinct CDR3 sequences, around two fifths were seen once, and the ten largest hold around 30%. Material for sequencing was blood. Source of these receptors: a man aged 80 or over in good health.

The J gene is TRBJ2-1, the V gene TRBV20-1; TRBD2 matches 10 bases. CDR3 length: 14 amino acids. The germline V gene has CDR1 DFQATT and CDR2 SNEGSKA (reference sequence). With V trimmed by 6 bases and J by 5 bases, 7 bases remained unmatched. The CDR3 DNA sequence: TGCAGTGCCGGAGGACTAGCGGAAGACAATGAGCAGTTCTTC. This sequence encodes CSAGGLAEDNEQFF.

The rearrangement uses TRBV20-1 and TRBJ1-1; D remains unclear. V shed 1 base and J shed 1 base, with 7 bases lying between them. The germline V gene encodes CDR1 DFQATT and CDR2 SNEGSKA (reference sequence). The CDR3 sequence is 13 residues long. CDR3 sequence reads: CSARGSQNTEAFF. For the CDR3, the DNA is TGCAGTGCTAGAGGATCACAGAACACTGAAGCTTTCTTT.

The chain combines TRBV6-6 with TRBJ2-5; 8 bases line up with TRBD2. V shed 6 bases and J 3 bases; nucleotides not matched to a gene: 12. Germline loops: CDR1 MNHNY, CDR2 SVGAGI (reference sequence). The CDR3 spans 16 residues. CDR3 bases: TGTGCCAGCAGCGATAGCCTCGGGGGGGAAAAAGAGACCCAGTACTTC. It yields the protein CASSDSLGGEKETQYF.

The chain has TRBV20-1 and TRBJ1-1; possibly TRBD1 for D (5 bases). V was cut by 1 base and J by 0 bases, with 18 bases left in between. CDR1 is DFQATT and CDR2 is SNEGSKA in the germline V gene (reference sequence). The CDR3 totals 17 residues. CDR3 bases: TGCAGTGCTAGAGCCCCGGGGGTTTTAATAGTGAACACTGAAGCTTTCTTT. It encodes CSARAPGVLIVNTEAFF.

The chain couples TRBV3-1 to TRBJ2-2; 11 nucleotides agree with TRBD2. Trimming cost V 2 bases and J 4 bases; bases outside gene matches: 9. This CDR3 contains 18 residues. Per the germline V gene, CDR1 is LGHDT and CDR2 is YNNKEL (reference sequence). The CDR3 bases are TGTGCCAGCAGCCAAACGTCGGGACTAGCGGATATCACCGGGGAGCTGTTTTTT. It is translated as CASSQTSGLADITGELFF.

Points on this clonotype: Since a much larger clone is just one base distant, this may be a read error. V is TRBV29-1 and J is TRBJ2-3; TRBD2 aligns across 15 bases. The CDR3 consists of 21 residues. CDR1 and CDR2 (germline): SQVTM, ANQGSEA. The CDR3 bases are TGCAGCGTTGAAGGGCCCACCCGGACTAGCGGGAGGGCCTTGGGCACAGATACGCGGTATTTT. Encoded protein: CSVEGPTRTSGRALGTDTRYF.

V gene TRBV25-1 combines with J gene TRBJ2-5; TRBD1 aligns across 11 bases. The end of the DNA is better explained by TRBJ2-7, so the J call may be wrong. The length of the CDR3 is 15 residues. Looked up from germline, CDR1 is MGHDK and CDR2 is SYGVNS. The CDR3 DNA follows: TGTGCCAGCAGTGGAGCCGGGACAGGGGGTCACGAGCAGTACTTC. Translated: CASSGAGTGGHEQYF.

The chain carries TRBV14 and TRBJ2-7, with D maybe TRBD2 (6 bases). Trimming removed 4 bases from V and 6 bases from J, with 16 bases in between. The CDR3 covers 14 residues. The V gene's germline CDR1 is SGHDN and CDR2 FVKESK. The chain's CDR3 is CASSRSEGRIEQYF. The CDR3 nucleotides read TGTGCCAGCAGCCGGAGCGAGGGGAGGATCGAGCAGTACTTC.